This T cell receptor (beta chain) was profiled in a study of CDR3 diversity in severe acne. One entry per CDR3 protein results from TCRdb running MiXCR on the PCR reads. This table holds roughly 81,000 distinct CDR3 sequences, around 50% found once. Germline CDR1 SGHRS, CDR2 YFSETQ. The CDR3 length is 16 residues. The ends lost 4 bases at V and 5 bases at J; junction bases unmatched: 12. This rearrangement joins TRBV5-1 to TRBJ1-1; 9 nucleotides line up with TRBD1. This TCR was sampled from a male donor in good health, serving as a control. The sample comprised blood. The CDR3 nucleotides read TGCGCCAGCAGCCGTGGATCAGGACAGGGGTTTACTGAAGCTTTCTTT. Its protein product is CASSRGSGQGFTEAFF.